The TCR beta chain described here comes from a study of blood T cell repertoires in COVID-19. Germline CDR1 and CDR2: SGHAT and FQDESV (reference sequence). The CDR3 consists of 15 residues. Trimming cost V 8 bases and J 0 bases; bases outside gene matches: 5. TCRdb keeps only in-frame clones here, not all; method: immunoSEQ multiplex PCR. The sample includes 86,000 or so clones, 82% seen only once; the top ten take 1.2%. Sequencing was done on a sample of peripheral blood. The chain employs TRBV11-1 and TRBJ2-3, with TRBD2 identical over 10 bases. The source of this sequence is a woman of 80 years or more with acute or convalescent COVID-19. The CDR3, as DNA: TGTGCCAGCGCATATAGCGGGGGGAGCACAGATACGCAGTATTTT. This translates into CASAYSGGSTDTQYF.